The entry that follows covers one T cell receptor beta chain sequence. These data come from a study of CD8 T cells in Susac syndrome. With random hexamers, reverse transcription was performed on about 0.5 to 1 ug of RNA. One entry per CDR3 protein results from TCRdb running MiXCR on the immunoSEQ multiplex PCR reads. The table shows hundreds of thousands of distinct CDR3 sequences, with 90% to 97% occurring only once. Trimming cost V 7 bases and J 0 bases, with 16 bases left between them. Germline V gene data show CDR1 as DFQATT and CDR2 as SNEGSKA (reference sequence). The CDR3 length is 14 residues. TCR beta was sequenced from blood CD8+ and CD4+ T cells.

The specimen sequenced was CD4+ T cells from PBMCs. The chain combines TRBV20-1 with TRBJ2-7; weak D call: TRBD2 (6 bases). The origin of this receptor is a human donor with Susac syndrome. The CDR3 DNA follows: TGCAGTGTCGACCCGGGACTGAGCTCCTACGAGCAGTACTTC. It translates to CSVDPGLSSYEQYF.